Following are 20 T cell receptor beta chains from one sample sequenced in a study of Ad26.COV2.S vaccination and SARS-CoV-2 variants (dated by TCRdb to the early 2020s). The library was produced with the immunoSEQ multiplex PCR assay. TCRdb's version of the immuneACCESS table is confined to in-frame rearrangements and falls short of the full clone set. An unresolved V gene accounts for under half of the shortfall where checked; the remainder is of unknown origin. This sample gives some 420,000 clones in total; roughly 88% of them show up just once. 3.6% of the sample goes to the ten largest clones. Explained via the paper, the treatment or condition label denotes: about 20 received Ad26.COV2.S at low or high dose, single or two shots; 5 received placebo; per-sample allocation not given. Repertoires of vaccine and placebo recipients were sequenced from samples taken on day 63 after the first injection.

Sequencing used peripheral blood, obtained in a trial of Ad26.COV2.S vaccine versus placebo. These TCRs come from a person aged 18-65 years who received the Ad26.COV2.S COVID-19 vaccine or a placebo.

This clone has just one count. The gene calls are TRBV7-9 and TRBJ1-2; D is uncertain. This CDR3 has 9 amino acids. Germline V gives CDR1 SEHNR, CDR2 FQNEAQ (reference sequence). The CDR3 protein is CRRPYGYTF. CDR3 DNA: TGTCGAAGGCCCTATGGCTACACCTTC. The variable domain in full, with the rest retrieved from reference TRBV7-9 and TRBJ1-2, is DTGVSQNPRHKITKRGQNVTFRCDPISEHNRLYWYRQTLGQGPEFLTYFQNEAQLEKSRLLSDRFSAERPKGSFSTLEIQRTEQGDSAMYLCRRPYGYTFGSGTRLTVV.

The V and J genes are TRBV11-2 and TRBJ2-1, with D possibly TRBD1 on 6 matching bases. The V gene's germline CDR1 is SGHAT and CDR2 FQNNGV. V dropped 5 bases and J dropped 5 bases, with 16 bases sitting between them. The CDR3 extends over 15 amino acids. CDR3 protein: CASSKGSGQNNEQFF. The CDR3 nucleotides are TGTGCCAGCAGCAAAGGTTCGGGACAAAACAATGAGCAGTTCTTC.

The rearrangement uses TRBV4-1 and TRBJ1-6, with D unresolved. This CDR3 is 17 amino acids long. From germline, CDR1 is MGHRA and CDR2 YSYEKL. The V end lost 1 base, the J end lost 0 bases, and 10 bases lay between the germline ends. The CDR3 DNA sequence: TGCGCCAGCAGCCAAGTCGAGCTCAGCTCCTATAATTCACCCCTCCACTTT. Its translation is CASSQVELSSYNSPLHF.

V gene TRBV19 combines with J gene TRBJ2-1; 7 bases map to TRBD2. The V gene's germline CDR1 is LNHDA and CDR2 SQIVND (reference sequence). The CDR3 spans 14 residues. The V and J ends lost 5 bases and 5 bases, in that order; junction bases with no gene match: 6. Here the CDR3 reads CASSSSSGNNEQFF. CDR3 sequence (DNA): TGTGCCAGTAGTTCATCTAGCGGCAACAATGAGCAGTTCTTC.

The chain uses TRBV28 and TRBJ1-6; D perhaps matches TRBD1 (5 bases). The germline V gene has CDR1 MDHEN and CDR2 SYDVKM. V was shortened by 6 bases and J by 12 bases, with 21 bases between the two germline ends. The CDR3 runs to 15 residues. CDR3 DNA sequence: TGTGCCAGCAGCCCCCGAGGGGCGCATTACAGACCCCTCCACTTT. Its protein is CASSPRGAHYRPLHF. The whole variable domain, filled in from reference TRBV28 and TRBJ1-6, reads DVKVTQSSRYLVKRTGEKVFLECVQDMDHENMFWYRQDPGLGLRLIYFSYDVKMKEKGDIPEGYSVSREKKERFSLILESASTNQTSMYLCASSPRGAHYRPLHFGNGTRLTVT.

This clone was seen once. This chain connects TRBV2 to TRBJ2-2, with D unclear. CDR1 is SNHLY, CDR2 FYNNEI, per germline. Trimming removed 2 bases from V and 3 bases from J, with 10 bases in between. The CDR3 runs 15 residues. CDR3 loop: CASSEYRADTGELFF. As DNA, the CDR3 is TGTGCCAGCAGTGAATACCGGGCCGACACCGGGGAGCTGTTTTTT.

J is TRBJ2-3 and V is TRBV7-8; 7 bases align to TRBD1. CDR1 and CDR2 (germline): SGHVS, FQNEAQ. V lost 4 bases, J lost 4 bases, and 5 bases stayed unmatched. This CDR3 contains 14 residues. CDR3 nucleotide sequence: TGTGCCAGCAGCTCCAGACAGGGATCAGATACGCAGTATTTT. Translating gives CASSSRQGSDTQYF.

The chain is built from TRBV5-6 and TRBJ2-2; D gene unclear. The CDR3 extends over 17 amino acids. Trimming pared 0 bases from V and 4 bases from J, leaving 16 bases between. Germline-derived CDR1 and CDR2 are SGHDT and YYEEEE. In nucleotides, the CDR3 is TGTGCCAGCAGCTTGGCCATCGGTATGTGGAGCACCGGGGAGCTGTTTTTT. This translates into CASSLAIGMWSTGELFF.

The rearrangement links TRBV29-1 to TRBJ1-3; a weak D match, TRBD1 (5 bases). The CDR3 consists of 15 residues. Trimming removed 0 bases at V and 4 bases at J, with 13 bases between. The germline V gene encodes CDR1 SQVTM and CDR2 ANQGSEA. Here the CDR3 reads CSVEDQGGLGNTIYF. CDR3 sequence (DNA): TGCAGCGTTGAAGATCAGGGCGGGCTGGGAAACACCATATATTTT.

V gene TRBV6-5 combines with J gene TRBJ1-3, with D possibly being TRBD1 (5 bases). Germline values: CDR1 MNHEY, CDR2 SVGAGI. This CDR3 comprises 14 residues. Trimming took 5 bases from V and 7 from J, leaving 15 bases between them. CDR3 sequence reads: CASSHGGSVNTIYF. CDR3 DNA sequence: TGTGCCAGCAGTCACGGGGGTAGTGTCAACACCATATATTTT.

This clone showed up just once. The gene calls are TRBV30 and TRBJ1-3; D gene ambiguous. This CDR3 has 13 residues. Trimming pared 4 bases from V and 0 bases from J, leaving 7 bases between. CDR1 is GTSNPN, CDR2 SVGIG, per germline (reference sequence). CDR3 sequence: CAWTWTSGNTIYF. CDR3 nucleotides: TGTGCCTGGACTTGGACCTCTGGAAACACCATATATTTT.

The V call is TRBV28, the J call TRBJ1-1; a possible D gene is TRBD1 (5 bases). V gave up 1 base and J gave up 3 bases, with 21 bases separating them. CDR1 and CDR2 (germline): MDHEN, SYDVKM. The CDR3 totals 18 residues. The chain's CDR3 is CASSLFRQGAVADTEAFF. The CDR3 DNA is TGTGCCAGCAGTTTATTTAGGCAGGGTGCCGTGGCGGACACTGAAGCTTTCTTT.

This CDR3 reads CASSEGRVTQQYF. The CDR3 DNA reads as TGTGCCAGCAGTGAAGGGAGGGTTACGCAGCAGTACTTC. The rearrangement joins TRBV6-1 to TRBJ2-7, with D maybe TRBD2 (6 bases). The CDR3 spans 13 residues. V shed 1 base and J shed 8 bases, with 12 bases lying between them. CDR1 and CDR2 from the germline V gene are MNHNS and SASEGT.

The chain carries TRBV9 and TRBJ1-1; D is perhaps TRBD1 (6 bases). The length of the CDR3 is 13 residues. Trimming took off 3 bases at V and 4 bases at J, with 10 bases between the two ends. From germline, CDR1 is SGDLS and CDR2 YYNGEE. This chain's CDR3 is CASSGSRGTEAFF. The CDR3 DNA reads TGTGCCAGCAGCGGGTCCAGGGGCACTGAAGCTTTCTTT.

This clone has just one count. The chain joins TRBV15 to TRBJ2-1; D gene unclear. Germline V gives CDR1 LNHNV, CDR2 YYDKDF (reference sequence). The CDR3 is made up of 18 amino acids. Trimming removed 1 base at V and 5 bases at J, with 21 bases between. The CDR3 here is CATSRGAASNIPHNEQFF. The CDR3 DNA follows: TGTGCCACCAGCAGAGGCGCGGCAAGCAATATACCCCACAATGAGCAGTTCTTC.

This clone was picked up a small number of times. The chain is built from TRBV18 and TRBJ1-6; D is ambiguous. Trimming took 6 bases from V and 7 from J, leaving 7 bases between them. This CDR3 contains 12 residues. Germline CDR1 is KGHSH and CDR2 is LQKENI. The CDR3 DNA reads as TGTGCCAGCTCCTTCCGGAATTCACCCCTCCACTTT. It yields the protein CASSFRNSPLHF.

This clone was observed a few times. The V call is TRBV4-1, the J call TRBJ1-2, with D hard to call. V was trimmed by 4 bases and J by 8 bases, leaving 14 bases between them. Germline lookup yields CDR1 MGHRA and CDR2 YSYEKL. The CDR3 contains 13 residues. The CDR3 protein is CASSPFGMGGYTF. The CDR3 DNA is TGCGCCAGCAGCCCTTTCGGTATGGGCGGCTACACCTTC.

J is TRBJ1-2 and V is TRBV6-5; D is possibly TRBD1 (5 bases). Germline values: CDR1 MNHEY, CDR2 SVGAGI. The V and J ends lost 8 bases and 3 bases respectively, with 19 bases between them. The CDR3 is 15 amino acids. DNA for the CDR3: TGTGCCAGCTCCACCGGGGGAGGGATCGACTATGGCTACACCTTC. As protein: CASSTGGGIDYGYTF.

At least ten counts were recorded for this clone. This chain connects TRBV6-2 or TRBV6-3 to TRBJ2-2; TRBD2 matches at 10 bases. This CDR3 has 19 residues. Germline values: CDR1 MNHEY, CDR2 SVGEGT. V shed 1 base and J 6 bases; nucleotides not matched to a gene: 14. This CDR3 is CASSYFGRGGLAFAGELFF. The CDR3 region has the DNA TGTGCCAGCAGTTACTTCGGGCGCGGGGGACTAGCGTTTGCCGGGGAGCTGTTTTTT.

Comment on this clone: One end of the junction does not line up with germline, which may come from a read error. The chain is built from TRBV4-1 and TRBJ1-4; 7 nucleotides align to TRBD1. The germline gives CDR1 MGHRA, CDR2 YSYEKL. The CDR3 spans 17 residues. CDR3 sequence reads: CASSQDRTQGTNEKLFF. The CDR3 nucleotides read TGCGCCAGCAGCCAAGATCGCACACAGGGGACTAACGAAAAACTGTTTTTT.